This T cell receptor beta chain was recovered during a study of cytomegalovirus exposure and HLA in healthy donors. Study-level information: There were fewer than 130 million unique TCR beta sequences, drawn from 150 million to 200 million T cells, in an earlier analysis.

V lost 4 bases to trimming and J lost 8 bases, with 14 bases between them. The germline gives CDR1 SGHTA, CDR2 FQGNSA. The CDR3 covers 13 residues. Notes on the study in general: Reports showed the classifier diagnosing cytomegalovirus status with high specificity and sensitivity. Most sequenced TCRs were rare (though some public TCRs occurred in many donors).

Comments on this clone: The antigen is unknown.

PCR amplification relied on 60 Vbeta primers (plus 13 Jbeta primers). Sequencing used immunoSEQ multiplex PCR; TCRdb keeps in-frame clones, though not all of them. In the table there are fewer than 200,000 clones, roughly 80% of which are singletons. Input material: PBMCs. The chain couples TRBV7-2 to TRBJ1-2, with D possibly matching TRBD1 (5 bases). This clonotype was obtained from a woman aged 18-29 years in good health and CMV-seronegative. CDR3 in amino acids: CASSYRNLGGYTF. The DNA of the CDR3 is TGTGCCAGCAGCTACAGGAATTTGGGCGGCTACACCTTC.